This T cell receptor beta chain was sequenced during a study of CD8+CD57+ T cells in acquired aplastic anemia. The use of genomic DNA as template underpinned the TCR beta VDJ and CDR3 profiling. Each CDR3 protein gets one entry after TCRdb re-called the reads with MiXCR. The sample holds about 120,000 distinct CDR3 sequences, about two fifths seen once. Study-wide results and caveats: Patients shared approximately 30 CD8+ CDR3 sequences with controls.

Trimming left V 7 bases short and J 2 bases short, with 14 bases between. CDR1 and CDR2 from the germline V gene are LNHDA and SQIVND (reference sequence). The CDR3 loop spans 15 amino acids. This clonotype occurred many times. Its antigen is currently unknown. CD8+CD57+ cell expansion had been shown by flow cytometry in patients chosen for sequencing. Acquired aplastic anemia of severe grade affected all patients. No therapy had been given to the patients at the time of blood sampling. The chain links TRBV19 to TRBJ2-2, with D unclear. This TCR was sampled from a human donor with aplastic anemia. The sequencing sample was made of sorted CD4+, CD8+, or CD8+CD57+ T cells (not recorded which) from PBMCs. The CDR3 region is CASKVRTGNTGELFF. Here the CDR3 DNA reads TGTGCCAGTAAGGTCCGGACGGGCAACACCGGGGAGCTGTTTTTT.